The clone carrying this T cell receptor (beta chain) was detected once. What it binds is unknown. A much larger clone lies a single base off, so this may be a read error. The data originate from a study of tumor-infiltrating lymphocytes in primary liver carcinoma. Study in general: Participating patients were men and women between 30 and 69 years old. General study points: Lesser overlap characterized tumor-adjacent and tumor-blood pairs relative to tumor region pairs. Top-250-clone fractions were significantly higher in tumors than in blood (p = 0.039).

For each extraction, RNA and DNA were obtained together from about 19-30 mg of unsorted bulk tissue. Uniformly, tumor samples exhibited a viable tumor cell fraction exceeding 90%. The CDR3 consists of 15 residues. Germline values: CDR1 SGHDN, CDR2 FVKESK. TCR beta cDNA was reverse-transcribed from roughly 520 ng of total RNA. The reaction used a constant-region primer and ProtoScript II reverse transcriptase. Modified slightly, ARM-PCR produced TCR beta libraries over three nested multiplex PCR rounds. The first two PCR rounds used TRBV1-TRBV30 forward primers with a C-beta reverse primer, nine to eleven cycles each. TCRdb passed the multiplex PCR reads through MiXCR, listing each CDR3 protein once. The sample records approximately 79,000 distinct CDR3 sequences, roughly three quarters being singletons.

The source material was liver tumor tissue from sampling region 4. Indicated subset: tumor region T4, right-lateral pole. This sequence joins TRBV14 and TRBJ1-1; TRBD1 matches at 7 bases. This clonotype was obtained from a man between 35 and 55 years old with primary liver carcinoma and hepatitis B virus infection. Here the CDR3 DNA reads TGTGCCTGCAGTAATGACAGGGTTATGAACACTGAAGCTTTCTTT. Protein: CACSNDRVMNTEAFF.